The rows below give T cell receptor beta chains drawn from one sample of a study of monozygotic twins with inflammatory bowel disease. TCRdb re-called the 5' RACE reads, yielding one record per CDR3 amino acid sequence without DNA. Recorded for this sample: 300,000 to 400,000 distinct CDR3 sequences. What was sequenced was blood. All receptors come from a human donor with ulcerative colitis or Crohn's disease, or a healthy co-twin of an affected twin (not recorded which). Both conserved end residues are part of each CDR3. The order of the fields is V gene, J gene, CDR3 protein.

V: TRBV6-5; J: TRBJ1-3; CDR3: CASSYGINNPGNTIYF
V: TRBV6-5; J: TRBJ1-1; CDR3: CASSYRTGSTEAFF
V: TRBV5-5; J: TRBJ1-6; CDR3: CASSLFNSYNSPLHF
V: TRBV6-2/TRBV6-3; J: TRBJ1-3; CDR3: CASSYSGPGNTIYF
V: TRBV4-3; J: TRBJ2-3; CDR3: CASSQDRASITDTQYF
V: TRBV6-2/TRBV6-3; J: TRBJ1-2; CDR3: CASSSQGAKNYGYTF
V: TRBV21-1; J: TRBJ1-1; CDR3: CASSSGRIGEGTEAFF
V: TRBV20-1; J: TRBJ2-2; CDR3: CSARSAVNTGELFF
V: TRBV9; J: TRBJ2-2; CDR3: CASSVAWGLENTGELFF
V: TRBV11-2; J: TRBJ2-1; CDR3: CASSLDLQGLGDEQFF
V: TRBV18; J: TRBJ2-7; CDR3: CASSPPETGHEQYF
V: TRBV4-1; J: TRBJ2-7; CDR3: CASSSGGQGGIYEQYF
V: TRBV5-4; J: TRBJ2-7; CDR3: CAIQAGLANEQYF
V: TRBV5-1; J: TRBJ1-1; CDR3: CASIAGTGAEAFF
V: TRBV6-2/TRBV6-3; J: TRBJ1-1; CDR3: CASSYEGPQNTEAFF
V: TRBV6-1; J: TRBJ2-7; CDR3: CASSDGPGSYEQYF
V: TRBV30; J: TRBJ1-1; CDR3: CAHDPGSEAFF
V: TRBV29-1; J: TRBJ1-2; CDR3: CSVDFGGNGYTF
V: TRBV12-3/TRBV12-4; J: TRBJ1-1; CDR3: CASSFGKNDEAFF
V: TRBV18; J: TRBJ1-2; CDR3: CASSPPGRVGYGYTF
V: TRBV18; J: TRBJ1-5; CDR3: CASSPLDRGLGGNQPQHF
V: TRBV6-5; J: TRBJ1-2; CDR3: CASSYGIWGGYTF
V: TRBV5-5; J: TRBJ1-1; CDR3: CASSLFAGDNTEAFF
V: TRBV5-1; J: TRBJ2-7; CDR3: CASSLAGVYEQYF
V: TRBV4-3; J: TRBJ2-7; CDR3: CASSQGQGWNSYEQYF
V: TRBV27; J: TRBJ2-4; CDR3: CASSLSGGVKNIQYF
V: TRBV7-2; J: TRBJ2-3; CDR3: CASSFLDPPDTQYF
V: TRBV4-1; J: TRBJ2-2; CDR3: CASSQETPSSGYTGELFF
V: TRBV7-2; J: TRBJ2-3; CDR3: CASSTGLAGGRTDTQYF
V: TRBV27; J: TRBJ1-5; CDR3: CASSGGYSNQPQHF
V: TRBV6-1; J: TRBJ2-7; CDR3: CASRDYSSGGAKYEQYF
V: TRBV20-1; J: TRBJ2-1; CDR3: CSARDPDQLAGRYNEQFF
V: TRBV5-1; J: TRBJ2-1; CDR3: CASSLAVSDYNEQFF
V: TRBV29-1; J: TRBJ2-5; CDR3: CSVVWSAETQYF
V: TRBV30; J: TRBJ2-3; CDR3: CAWSGTGGARGTDTQYF
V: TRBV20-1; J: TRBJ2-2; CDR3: CSARDPSHTGELFF
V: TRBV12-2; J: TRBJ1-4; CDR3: CASRLDCNRGGKTNEKLFF
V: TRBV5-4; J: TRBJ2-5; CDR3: CASSLVVGQETQYF
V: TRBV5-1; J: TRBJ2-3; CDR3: CASSLETDTQYF
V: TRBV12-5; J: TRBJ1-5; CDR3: CASGWGQGLGQPQHF
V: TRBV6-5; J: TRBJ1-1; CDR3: CASSPRAAEAFF
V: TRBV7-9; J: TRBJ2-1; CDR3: CASSLEQAPSYNEQFF